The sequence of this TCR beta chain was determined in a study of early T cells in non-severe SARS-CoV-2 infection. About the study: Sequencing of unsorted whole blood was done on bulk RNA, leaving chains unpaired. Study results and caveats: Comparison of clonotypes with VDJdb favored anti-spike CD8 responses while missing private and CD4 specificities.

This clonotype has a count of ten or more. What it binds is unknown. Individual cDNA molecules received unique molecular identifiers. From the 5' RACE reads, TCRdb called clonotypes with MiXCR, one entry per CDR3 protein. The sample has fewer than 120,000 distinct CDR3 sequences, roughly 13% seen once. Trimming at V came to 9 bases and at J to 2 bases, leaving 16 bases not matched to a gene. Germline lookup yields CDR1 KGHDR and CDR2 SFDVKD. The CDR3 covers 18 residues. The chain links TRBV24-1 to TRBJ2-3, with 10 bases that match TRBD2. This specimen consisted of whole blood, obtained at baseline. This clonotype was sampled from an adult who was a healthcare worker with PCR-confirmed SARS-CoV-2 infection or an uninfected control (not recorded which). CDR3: CATGGSGVGLAATDTQYF. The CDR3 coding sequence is TGTGCCACCGGGGGGTCCGGGGTCGGACTAGCGGCCACAGATACGCAGTATTTT.